This TCR beta chain emerged from a study of blood T cells in healthy people across ages. This CDR3 is built from 15 residues. In germline, CDR1 is MNHEY, CDR2 SVGAGI. V was shortened by 5 bases and J by 7 bases, with 20 bases between the two germline ends. Roughly 10 milliliters of peripheral blood were drawn from each donor. A second PCR, run for about 7 to 11 cycles, used a sample-barcoded 5' primer plus a J-beta primer mix. MiXCR, applied by TCRdb to the 5' RACE reads, yields one record per CDR3 protein. The sample has 1.5 million to 2 million distinct CDR3 sequences; about 31% are singletons. The source material was blood. The V gene is TRBV6-5, the J gene TRBJ2-5, with D perhaps being TRBD1 or TRBD2 (5 bases each). This receptor was identified in a woman under 40 in good health. CDR3 amino acids: CASSNMGRPDMTQYF. Here the CDR3 DNA reads TGTGCCAGCAGTAACATGGGACGTCCTGACATGACCCAGTACTTC.